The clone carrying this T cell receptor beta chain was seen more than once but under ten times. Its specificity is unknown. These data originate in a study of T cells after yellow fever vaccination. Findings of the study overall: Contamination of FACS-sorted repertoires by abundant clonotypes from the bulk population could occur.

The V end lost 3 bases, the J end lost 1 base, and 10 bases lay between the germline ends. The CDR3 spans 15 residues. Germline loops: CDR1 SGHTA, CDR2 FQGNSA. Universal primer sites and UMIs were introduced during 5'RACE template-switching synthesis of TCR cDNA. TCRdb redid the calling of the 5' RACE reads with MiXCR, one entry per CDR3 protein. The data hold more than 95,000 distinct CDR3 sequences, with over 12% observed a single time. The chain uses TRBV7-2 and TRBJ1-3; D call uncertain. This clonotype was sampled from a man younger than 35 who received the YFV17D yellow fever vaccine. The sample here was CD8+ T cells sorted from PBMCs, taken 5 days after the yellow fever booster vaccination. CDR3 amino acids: CASSFQLRSGNTIYF. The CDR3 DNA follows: TGTGCCAGCAGCTTTCAGTTACGATCTGGAAACACCATATATTTT.